This T cell receptor (beta chain) was captured by sequencing in a study of T cell repertoires in cytomegalovirus infection. As for the study in general: Evidence of both CMV infection and a matching HLA type came from public TCR beta signatures. Study results and limitations: HLA-C-restricted TCR beta clonotypes specific for CMV led the ex vivo response.

TCRdb reprocessed the reads via MiXCR and lists one record per CDR3 protein. The sample contains hundreds of thousands of distinct CDR3 sequences, roughly 33% of which appear only once. The CDR3 consists of 17 residues. Germline-derived CDR1 and CDR2 are SGHVS and FNYEAQ. On this clonotype: The target antigen is unknown. One end of the junction fails to match germline, which may point to a read error.

The specimen comprised cultured CD8+ T cells from PBMCs, sampled from culture after CMV antigen stimulation. This receptor was obtained from a human donor in good health (CMV status not recorded). Some clones in this sample may be carry-over from other donors' samples. J is TRBJ2-1 and V is TRBV7-6, with D perhaps TRBD1 or TRBD2 (5 bases each). CDR3 coding DNA: TGTGCCAACAGCCCTTTTGAGGGGCAGAGCTCCTACAATGAGCAGTTCTTC. Encoded protein: CANSPFEGQSSYNEQFF.